The source of this T cell receptor beta chain is a study of cytomegalovirus exposure and HLA in healthy donors. The wider study: It was reported in a later analysis that the approximately 120 validation repertoires used the same platform as the roughly 700 first-cohort repertoires.

General study findings and limits: Cytomegalovirus-associated status was assigned to more than 150 TCR beta chains. Most TCRs appeared rarely, but some public TCRs recurred in many donors.

CDR3 length equals 12 residues. V was cut by 8 bases and J by 7 bases, with 15 bases left in between. The V gene's germline CDR1 is SNHLY and CDR2 FYNNEI. Among the 120 or so subjects of the validation cohort, separate from the roughly 730-subject first cohort, were the donors. Comment on this clone: Its antigen remains unknown.

Some clones are missing from TCRdb's copy, which holds only in-frame ones; the method was immunoSEQ multiplex PCR. The table lists 85,000 to 120,000 clones, approximately 90% of them singletons. The clonotype comes from a woman aged 18-29 years in good health and CMV-seropositive. Input material: PBMCs. The rearrangement joins TRBV2 to TRBJ2-7; maybe TRBD1 (5 bases). The CDR3 DNA is TGTGCCAGCTATGTCAGGGCAAATGAGCAGTACGTC. Residues: CASYVRANEQYV.